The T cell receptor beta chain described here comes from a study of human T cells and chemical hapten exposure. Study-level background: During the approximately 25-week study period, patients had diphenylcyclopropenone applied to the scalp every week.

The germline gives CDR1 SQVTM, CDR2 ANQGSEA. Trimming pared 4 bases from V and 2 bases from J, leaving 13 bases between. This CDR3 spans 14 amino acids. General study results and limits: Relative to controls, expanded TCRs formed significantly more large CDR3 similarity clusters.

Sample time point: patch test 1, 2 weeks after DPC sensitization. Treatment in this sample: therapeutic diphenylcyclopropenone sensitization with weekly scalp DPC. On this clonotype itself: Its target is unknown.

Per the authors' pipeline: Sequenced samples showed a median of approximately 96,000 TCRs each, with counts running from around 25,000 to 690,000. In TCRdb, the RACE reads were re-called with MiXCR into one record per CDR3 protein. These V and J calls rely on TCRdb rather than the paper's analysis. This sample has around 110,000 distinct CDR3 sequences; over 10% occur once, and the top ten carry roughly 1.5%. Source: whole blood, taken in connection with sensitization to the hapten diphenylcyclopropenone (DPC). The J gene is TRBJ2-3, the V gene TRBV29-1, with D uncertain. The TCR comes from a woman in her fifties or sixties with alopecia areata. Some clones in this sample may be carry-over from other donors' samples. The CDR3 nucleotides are TGCAGCGTTGGAAAGTTACTAACCACAGATACGCAGTATTTT. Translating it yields CSVGKLLTTDTQYF.